Included here is one T cell receptor beta chain sequence, with context. Its antigen remains unknown. CDR1 and CDR2 (germline): MNHEY, SMNVEV (reference sequence). Trimming took 5 bases from V and 6 from J; bases not matched to a gene: 21. The CDR3 extends over 19 amino acids. The data were produced by immunoSEQ multiplex PCR, yet TCRdb's version contains in-frame clones alone and is incomplete. The data show some 89,000 clones, roughly 88% seen once. This specimen belongs to a study of T cell responses to AZD1222 COVID-19 vaccine. The study's findings and limits: Dominant CD4 TCR responses targeted spike regions 160-218 and 743-854. White British ancestry dominated among donors, who included more females, and clonal diversity was possibly underestimated. Baseline seropositivity occurred in only a handful of AZD1222 recipients. Among spike-specific TCRs, nearly half reportedly target unmutated variant regions.

The sequence came from an adult in good health. The chain recombines TRBV27 with TRBJ2-2; 7 bases are a match to TRBD1. The sample here was peripheral blood, taken on day 0 of MenACWY control vaccination. This CDR3 is CASSQGVGAEQVSPGELFF. CDR3 coding DNA: TGTGCCAGCAGTCAGGGGGTCGGGGCGGAACAGGTAAGCCCCGGGGAGCTGTTTTTT.